The text below deals with one T cell receptor (beta chain). CDR1 and CDR2 from the germline V gene are SGHRS and YFSETQ. The CDR3 length is 15 residues. The junction had 8 bases not matched to a gene; V was cut back by 5 bases and J by 4 bases. Libraries were prepared by immunoSEQ multiplex PCR; TCRdb keeps only in-frame clonotypes and omits some of them. The sample lists approximately 300,000 clones; 75% to 90% were seen once. This entry comes from a study of blood T cell repertoires in COVID-19. Turning to the study itself: The origin of the acute and convalescent COVID-19 samples was the United States, Italy and Spain.

The sample comprised peripheral blood. The genes are TRBV5-1 and TRBJ2-7; 11 bases agree with TRBD2. The receptor's source is a man younger than 35 with active or convalescent COVID-19. The CDR3 loop reads CASRQTSGSWYEQYF. As DNA, the CDR3 is TGCGCCAGCAGACAAACTAGCGGGAGTTGGTACGAGCAGTACTTC.